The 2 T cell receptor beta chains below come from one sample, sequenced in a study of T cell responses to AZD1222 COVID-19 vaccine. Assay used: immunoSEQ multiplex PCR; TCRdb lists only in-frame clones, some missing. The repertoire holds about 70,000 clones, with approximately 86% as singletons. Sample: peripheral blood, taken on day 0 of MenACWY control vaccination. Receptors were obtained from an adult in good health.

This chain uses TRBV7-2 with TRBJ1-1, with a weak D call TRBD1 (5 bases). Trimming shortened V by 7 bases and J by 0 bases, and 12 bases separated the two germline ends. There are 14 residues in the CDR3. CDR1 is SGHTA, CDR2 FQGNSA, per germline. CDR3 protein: CASTRGEVNTEAFF. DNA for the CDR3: TGTGCCAGCACCCGGGGGGAGGTGAACACTGAAGCTTTCTTT.

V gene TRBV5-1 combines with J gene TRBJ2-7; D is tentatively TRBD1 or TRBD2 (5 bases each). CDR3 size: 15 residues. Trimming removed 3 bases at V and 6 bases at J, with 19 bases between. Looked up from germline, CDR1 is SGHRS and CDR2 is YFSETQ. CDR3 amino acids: CASSSTPGTEIEQYF. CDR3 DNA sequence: TGCGCCAGCAGCTCGACCCCCGGGACGGAAATCGAGCAGTACTTC.